Shown below are 32 T cell receptor beta chains from a single sample sequenced in a study of blood T cell repertoires in COVID-19. Data came from immunoSEQ multiplex PCR; TCRdb stores just in-frame clones and leaves some out. The table has approximately 200,000 clones, 80% to 90% seen once. Sequencing used PBMCs or T cells enriched from blood (not recorded which). These receptors were taken from a woman in her 40s with acute COVID-19.

The CDR3 sequence is CASSQTGTVYGYTF. The CDR3 DNA reads as TGTGCCAGCAGTCAGACCGGGACAGTCTATGGCTACACCTTC. The chain combines TRBV6-5 with TRBJ1-2; 7 nucleotides line up with TRBD1. The CDR3 extends over 14 amino acids. CDR1 and CDR2 from the germline V gene are MNHEY and SVGAGI. The ends lost 5 bases at V and 4 bases at J; junction bases unmatched: 7.

The V and J genes are TRBV7-9 and TRBJ2-7; D ambiguous. Germline CDR1 is SEHNR and CDR2 is FQNEAQ (reference sequence). This CDR3 has 13 amino acids. V lost 2 bases and J 2 bases, leaving 7 bases between the germline ends. DNA of the CDR3: TGTGCCAGCAGCTTAACAGCTGCCTACGAGCAGTACTTC. Its translation is CASSLTAAYEQYF. The whole variable domain, filled in from reference TRBV7-9 and TRBJ2-7, reads DTGVSQNPRHKITKRGQNVTFRCDPISEHNRLYWYRQTLGQGPEFLTYFQNEAQLEKSRLLSDRFSAERPKGSFSTLEIQRTEQGDSAMYLCASSLTAAYEQYFGPGTRLTVT.

The J gene is TRBJ1-2, the V gene TRBV7-2; tentatively, D is TRBD1 (6 bases). This CDR3 is 16 amino acids long. The V gene's germline CDR1 is SGHTA and CDR2 FQGNSA. The ends were cut back, 0 bases at V and 6 bases at J, with 17 bases in the middle. CDR3 coding DNA: TGTGCCAGCAGCTTAGCGGCCTTACTGCAGGGGAATGGCTACACCTTC. It is translated as CASSLAALLQGNGYTF.

A note on this clone: The sample carries other DNA sequences with the same CDR3. V gene TRBV3-1 (or the pseudogene TRBV3-2) combines with J gene TRBJ2-7; D perhaps matches TRBD2 (6 bases). V lost 3 bases to trimming and J lost 3 bases, with 6 bases between them. Germline V CDR1 and CDR2: LGHDT, YNNKEL (reference sequence). The CDR3 is 12 amino acids. CDR3 in amino acids: CASSQGGYEQYF. As DNA, the CDR3 is TGTGCCAGCAGCCAGGGAGGCTACGAGCAGTACTTC.

The chain is built from TRBV15 and TRBJ2-1, with no clear D. The CDR3 totals 15 residues. V was pared by 4 bases and J by 0 bases, with 10 bases between. Germline V CDR1 and CDR2: LNHNV, YYDKDF (reference sequence). The CDR3 region is CATSINPSSYNEQFF. Here the CDR3 DNA reads TGTGCCACCAGCATCAACCCGAGCTCCTACAATGAGCAGTTCTTC. Combining the CDR3 with reference TRBV15 and TRBJ2-1 gives the whole variable domain DAMVIQNPRYQVTQFGKPVTLSCSQTLNHNVMYWYQQKSSQAPKLLFHYYDKDFNNEADTPDNFQSRRPNTSFCFLDIRSPGLGDTAMYLCATSINPSSYNEQFFGPGTRLTVL.

The chain has TRBV2 and TRBJ2-1; 9 positions match TRBD2. Germline values: CDR1 SNHLY, CDR2 FYNNEI. Trimming cost V 4 bases and J 7 bases; bases outside gene matches: 8. The CDR3 covers 15 residues. The chain's CDR3 is CASSGGLAGRNEQFF. In nucleotides, the CDR3 is TGTGCCAGCAGTGGGGGGCTAGCGGGAAGGAATGAGCAGTTCTTC.

The gene calls are TRBV27 and TRBJ1-5, with 7 nucleotides matching TRBD1. The CDR3 totals 15 residues. The trim removed 5 bases at V and 4 bases at J, leaving 8 bases unmatched. Germline V lookup: CDR1 MNHEY, CDR2 SMNVEV (reference sequence). The DNA for the CDR3 is TGTGCCAGCAGTCCAGGGACAGTGGGTAATCAGCCCCAGCATTTT. Translated, it gives CASSPGTVGNQPQHF.

The rearrangement uses TRBV12-5 and TRBJ2-7, with 8 nucleotides matching TRBD2. Germline CDR1 reads LGHNT; CDR2 reads FRNRAP. The CDR3 sequence is 15 residues long. V was pared by 5 bases and J by 6 bases, with 12 bases of the junction left unmatched. The CDR3 region is CASGVRGLGEREQYF. Written as DNA, the CDR3 is TGTGCTAGTGGTGTCCGGGGACTAGGAGAGCGCGAGCAGTACTTC.

This chain uses TRBV18 with TRBJ1-1, with 8 bases that match TRBD1. CDR1 KGHSH and CDR2 LQKENI come from the germline V gene. J was trimmed by 6 bases and V by 1 base; bases with no gene match: 4. The CDR3 sequence is 14 residues long. Here the CDR3 DNA reads TGTGCCAGCTCACCACTTCGGACAGGGTCTGAAGCTTTCTTT. Residues: CASSPLRTGSEAFF.

This sequence joins TRBV14 and TRBJ2-7, with D possibly being TRBD1 (6 bases). Looked up from germline, CDR1 is SGHDN and CDR2 is FVKESK. The length of the CDR3 is 16 residues. The V end lost 0 bases, the J end lost 4 bases, and 16 bases lay between the germline ends. The CDR3 loop reads CASSQDTGSASYEQYF. The CDR3 region has the DNA TGTGCCAGCAGCCAAGATACAGGGAGCGCTTCTTACGAGCAGTACTTC. Filled out from reference TRBV14 and TRBJ2-7, the complete variable domain reads EAGVTQFPSHSVIEKGQTVTLRCDPISGHDNLYWYRRVMGKEIKFLLHFVKESKQDESGMPNNRFLAERTGGTYSTLKVQPAELEDSGVYFCASSQDTGSASYEQYFGPGTRLTVT.

The CDR3 protein is CATSSGTGSYEQYF. In DNA, the CDR3 is TGTGCCACCAGCAGCGGGACAGGGTCCTACGAGCAGTACTTC. This rearrangement joins TRBV15 to TRBJ2-7; 9 bases map to TRBD1. Germline V gives CDR1 LNHNV, CDR2 YYDKDF (reference sequence). V lost 3 bases to trimming and J lost 1 base; unmatched junction nucleotides: 1. This CDR3 region has 14 residues.

The chain recombines TRBV5-1 with TRBJ2-7; a weak D match, TRBD1 (5 bases). Germline assignment: CDR1 SGHRS and CDR2 YFSETQ. The ends were cut back, 1 base at V and 4 bases at J, with 9 bases in the middle. This CDR3 comprises 13 residues. The CDR3 region has the DNA TGCGCCAGCAGCTTGCAGGGCCGATACGAGCAGTACTTC. Its protein product is CASSLQGRYEQYF. Using reference TRBV5-1 and TRBJ2-7 for the parts outside the CDR3, the full variable domain is KAGVTQTPRYLIKTRGQQVTLSCSPISGHRSVSWYQQTPGQGLQFLFEYFSETQRNKGNFPGRFSGRQFSNSRSEMNVSTLELGDSALYLCASSLQGRYEQYFGPGTRLTVT.

The V gene is TRBV11-2, the J gene TRBJ2-1; D unclear. Germline V gene data show CDR1 as SGHAT and CDR2 as FQNNGV. V lost 1 base to trimming and J lost 5 bases, with 21 bases between them. This CDR3 has 18 residues. The CDR3 region is CASSLALESNHYNNEQFF. CDR3 DNA: TGTGCCAGCAGCTTAGCACTCGAAAGTAATCACTATAACAATGAGCAGTTCTTC.

The chain employs TRBV4-1 and TRBJ1-3; possibly TRBD1 for D (5 bases). Germline assignment: CDR1 MGHRA and CDR2 YSYEKL. The CDR3 is 15 amino acids. Trimming stripped 0 bases from V and 3 bases from J, with 9 bases between. CDR3 sequence (DNA): TGCGCCAGCAGCCAAGATGCAGGGAATGGAAACACCATATATTTT. Its translation is CASSQDAGNGNTIYF.

The rearrangement joins TRBV6-2 or TRBV6-3 to TRBJ1-2; D may be TRBD1 (5 bases). V was cut by 6 bases and J by 3 bases, with 11 bases left in between. Germline CDR1 is MNHEY and CDR2 is SVGEGT. This CDR3 is 13 amino acids long. CDR3 protein: CASSGGLDYGYTF. In DNA, the CDR3 is TGTGCCAGCAGCGGGGGGTTAGACTATGGCTACACCTTC.

The J gene is TRBJ2-2, the V gene TRBV12-3 or TRBV12-4; D is possibly TRBD2 (6 bases). The V and J ends lost 8 bases and 7 bases respectively, with 14 bases between them. The CDR3 consists of 13 residues. CDR3: CASLRGFFGELFF. Here the CDR3 DNA reads TGTGCCAGCTTGCGGGGTTTCTTCGGGGAGCTGTTTTTT.

This clone was counted a single time. The rearrangement joins TRBV5-1 to TRBJ2-3; D is unresolved. Per germline, CDR1 SGHRS and CDR2 YFSETQ. V lost 0 bases and J lost 0, with 8 bases in between. CDR3 length: 15 amino acids. CDR3 nucleotide sequence: TGCGCCAGCAGCTTGGCCGGTCAAAGCACAGATACGCAGTATTTT. It codes for CASSLAGQSTDTQYF.

This clone was counted between two and nine times. At one end, the junction sequence differs from germline, possibly due to a read error. The CDR3 DNA sequence: TGTGCTAGCAGCTCGGAGCGGGAGGAACCTCTAGCCAAAAACATTCAGTACTTC. Translated, it gives CASSSEREEPLAKNIQYF. The rearrangement links TRBV7-7 to TRBJ2-4; 9 nucleotides line up with TRBD2. This CDR3 spans 18 amino acids. The germline CDR1 and CDR2 sequences are SSHAT and FNYEAQ (reference sequence).

The rearrangement uses TRBV15 and TRBJ2-7, with TRBD1 matching 7 bases. Germline V CDR1 and CDR2: LNHNV, YYDKDF (reference sequence). V trimming: 5 bases; J trimming: 0 bases; junction bases outside the gene matches: 7. The CDR3 has 15 residues. The CDR3 coding sequence is TGTGCCACCAGCGAGCCGGGACAGAGCTCCTACGAGCAGTACTTC. Translation gives CATSEPGQSSYEQYF.

This chain connects TRBV4-3 to TRBJ2-7; 10 positions agree with TRBD2. CDR3 size: 15 residues. Germline trimming cut 10 bases from V and 3 bases from J; bases unmatched to any gene: 12. Per germline, CDR1 LGHNA and CDR2 YSLEER. The CDR3 DNA follows: TGCGCCAACCGCATAGGGCTAGCGGGAGTCTACGAGCAGTACTTC. Amino acid sequence: CANRIGLAGVYEQYF.

The chain joins TRBV4-1 to TRBJ2-7, with D possibly TRBD2 on 6 matching bases. The germline V and J ends were trimmed by 1 base and 4 bases, with 14 bases remaining between them. Per the germline V gene, CDR1 is MGHRA and CDR2 is YSYEKL. The CDR3 runs 15 residues. CDR3 sequence (DNA): TGCGCCAGCAGCCAAGGGGCGGGGAAGGGGTACGAGCAGTACTTC. This sequence encodes CASSQGAGKGYEQYF.

The rearrangement joins TRBV21-1 to TRBJ2-5; no check of the table's D call, TRBD2, against the DNA was made. TRBV21-1 is a documented pseudogene. The CDR3 has 15 amino acids. The DNA of the CDR3 is TGTGCCAGCAGCTCCCCCCAAGCGGGCAAAGAGACCCAGTACTTC. Protein: CASSSPQAGKETQYF.

V is TRBV6-6 and J is TRBJ1-5, with TRBD1 identical over 9 bases. This CDR3 has 17 residues. The junction had 8 bases not matched to a gene; V was cut back by 5 bases and J by 0 bases. CDR1 is MNHNY, CDR2 SVGAGI, per germline (reference sequence). The CDR3 protein is CASSPDRGDFSNQPQHF. The CDR3, as DNA: TGTGCCAGCAGTCCGGACAGGGGAGACTTTAGCAATCAGCCCCAGCATTTT.

In this sample, this clone turned up a few times. The rearrangement uses TRBV7-3 and TRBJ2-2; no firm D call. Germline loops: CDR1 SGHTA, CDR2 FQGTGA. This CDR3 has 15 residues. Trimming pared 1 base from V and 4 bases from J, leaving 10 bases between. CDR3 nucleotides: TGTGCCAGCAGCTTAAATTTACGGAGCACCGGGGAGCTGTTTTTT. Amino acid sequence: CASSLNLRSTGELFF. Variable domain in full (rest from reference TRBV7-3 and TRBJ2-2): GAGVSQTPSNKVTEKGKYVELRCDPISGHTALYWYRQSLGQGPEFLIYFQGTGAADDSGLPNDRFFAVRPEGSVSTLKIQRTERGDSAVYLCASSLNLRSTGELFFGEGSRLTVL.

This clone was counted a single time. V and J are TRBV14 and TRBJ1-5; D is unclear. V gave up 0 bases and J gave up 0 bases, with 18 bases separating them. The germline CDR1 and CDR2 sequences are SGHDN and FVKESK. The CDR3 is 19 residues long. The chain's CDR3 is CASSQDVGDYELSNQPQHF. The CDR3 DNA is TGTGCCAGCAGCCAAGATGTAGGCGACTACGAACTTAGCAATCAGCCCCAGCATTTT. The full variable domain, completed using reference TRBV14 and TRBJ1-5, is EAGVTQFPSHSVIEKGQTVTLRCDPISGHDNLYWYRRVMGKEIKFLLHFVKESKQDESGMPNNRFLAERTGGTYSTLKVQPAELEDSGVYFCASSQDVGDYELSNQPQHFGDGTRLSIL.

This sequence joins TRBV15 and TRBJ2-7, with D perhaps TRBD2 (5 bases). Germline V lookup: CDR1 LNHNV, CDR2 YYDKDF (reference sequence). With 8 bases removed from V and 3 bases from J, the gap between germline ends came to 14 bases. The CDR3 has 13 residues. The CDR3 DNA reads TGTGCCACCCCCGGGATCGATGACTACGAGCAGTACTTC. Translation gives CATPGIDDYEQYF.

The chain uses TRBV5-6 and TRBJ1-2; TRBD1 matches at 9 bases. CDR3 length: 16 amino acids. CDR1 is SGHDT, CDR2 YYEEEE, per germline. V shed 4 bases, J shed 1 base, and the junction held 8 bases outside the gene matches. The CDR3 DNA is TGTGCCAGCAGCCAACAACAGGGGGCATTTAACTATGGCTACACCTTC. Translating it yields CASSQQQGAFNYGYTF.

With respect to this clone: This same CDR3 is encoded by further DNA sequences in the sample. J is TRBJ2-7 and V is TRBV30; D perhaps matches TRBD1 (6 bases). Germline V gene lookup returns CDR1 GTSNPN and CDR2 SVGIG (reference sequence). V lost 0 bases and J 4 bases, leaving 7 bases between the germline ends. The CDR3 has 12 amino acids. The CDR3 DNA reads as TGTGCCTGGAGTGTAAGGGGGTACGAGCAGTACTTC. Translation: CAWSVRGYEQYF.

The rearrangement links TRBV7-9 to TRBJ1-2; no definite D call. This CDR3 has 13 amino acids. Germline values: CDR1 SEHNR, CDR2 FQNEAQ (reference sequence). Trimming stripped 0 bases from V and 2 bases from J, with 4 bases between. Written as DNA, the CDR3 is TGTGCCAGCAGCTTAGCCCAAAACTATGGCTACACCTTC. It specifies CASSLAQNYGYTF.

V is TRBV2 and J is TRBJ1-2; 7 nucleotides align to TRBD1. Germline V CDR1 and CDR2: SNHLY, FYNNEI. Trimming removed 7 bases from V and 8 bases from J; junction bases left unmatched: 10. CDR3 length equals 13 residues. The CDR3 loop reads CASKIDRARGYTF. The CDR3 DNA follows: TGTGCCAGCAAAATTGACAGGGCTCGGGGCTACACCTTC.

The chain recombines TRBV6-5 with TRBJ1-4; unclear D gene. V was clipped by 3 bases and J by 8 bases, with 13 bases between them. This CDR3 is built from 14 residues. From germline, CDR1 is MNHEY and CDR2 SVGAGI. In DNA, the CDR3 is TGTGCCAGCAGTTATACGGGGTCCCCGGAAAAACTGTTTTTT. It translates to CASSYTGSPEKLFF.

DNA for the CDR3: TGTGCCACCAGCACTGGCCTAGCGGGAGCCTACGAGCAGTACTTC. Protein sequence: CATSTGLAGAYEQYF. This rearrangement joins TRBV15 to TRBJ2-7; 10 bases are shared with TRBD2. CDR3 size: 15 residues. Germline CDR1 and CDR2: LNHNV and YYDKDF (reference sequence). The ends lost 4 bases at V and 2 bases at J; junction bases unmatched: 5.